This T cell receptor (beta chain) was documented in a study of blood T cell repertoires in COVID-19. The wider study: Specimens from acute and convalescent COVID-19 originated in the United States, Italy and Spain. The analysed material was cDNA or gDNA that came from T cells, B-cell-depleted T cells, or PBMCs.

A note on this clone: One junction end disagrees with the germline gene, perhaps due to a read error.

Original methodology: Estimated nucleated cell counts came from reference gene primer amplification. Assay: immunoSEQ multiplex PCR; the TCRdb copy retains only in-frame clones and omits some. That table gives V, J and clone size, and the DNA gave D and trimming. The sample consists of approximately 100,000 clones, 83% of them appearing once. This CDR3 contains 15 residues. The germline gives CDR1 SSHAT, CDR2 FNYEAQ (reference sequence). This rearrangement joins TRBV7-7 to TRBJ1-3, with 11 bases identical to TRBD1. Sample: peripheral blood. This receptor was taken from a woman aged 55-75 years with acute or convalescent COVID-19. The CDR3 DNA is TGTGCTAGCAGCCAAGGACAGGGGGCGGGAAACACCATATATTTT. Amino acid sequence: CASSQGQGAGNTIYF.